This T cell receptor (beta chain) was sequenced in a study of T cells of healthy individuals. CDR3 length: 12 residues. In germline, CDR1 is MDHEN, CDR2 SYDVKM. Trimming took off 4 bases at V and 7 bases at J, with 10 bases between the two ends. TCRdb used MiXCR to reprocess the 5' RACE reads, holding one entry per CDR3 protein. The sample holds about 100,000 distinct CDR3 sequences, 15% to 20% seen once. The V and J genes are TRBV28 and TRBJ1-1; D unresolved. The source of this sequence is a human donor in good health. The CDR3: CASSSPGDEAFF. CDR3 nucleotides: TGTGCCAGCAGTTCCCCAGGAGATGAAGCTTTCTTT.